One TCR beta chain is described in this entry. The data are from a study of shared clonotypes between healthy human individuals. Profiled with immunoSEQ multiplex PCR; TCRdb holds only in-frame clones, not every one. The sample gives 490,000 or so clones, 70% to 80% of which show up once; roughly 13% is in the top ten. V was pared by 1 base and J by 7 bases, with 7 bases of the junction left unmatched. In germline, CDR1 is SGHTA, CDR2 FQGNSA. The CDR3 runs to 16 residues. This sequence was found in a woman aged 35 to 49 in good health. Some clones in this sample may be carry-over from other donors' samples. The chain combines TRBV7-2 with TRBJ2-1, with 10 bases matching TRBD1. The sequencing input was PBMCs. The CDR3 reads CASSLGERQGANEQFF. Written as DNA, the CDR3 is TGTGCCAGCAGCTTAGGAGAACGACAGGGGGCAAATGAGCAGTTCTTC. The full variable domain, completed using reference TRBV7-2 and TRBJ2-1, is GAGVSQSPSNKVTEKGKDVELRCDPISGHTALYWYRQSLGQGLEFLIYFQGNSAPDKSGLPSDRFSAERTGGSVSTLTIQRTQQEDSAVYLCASSLGERQGANEQFFGPGTRLTVL.